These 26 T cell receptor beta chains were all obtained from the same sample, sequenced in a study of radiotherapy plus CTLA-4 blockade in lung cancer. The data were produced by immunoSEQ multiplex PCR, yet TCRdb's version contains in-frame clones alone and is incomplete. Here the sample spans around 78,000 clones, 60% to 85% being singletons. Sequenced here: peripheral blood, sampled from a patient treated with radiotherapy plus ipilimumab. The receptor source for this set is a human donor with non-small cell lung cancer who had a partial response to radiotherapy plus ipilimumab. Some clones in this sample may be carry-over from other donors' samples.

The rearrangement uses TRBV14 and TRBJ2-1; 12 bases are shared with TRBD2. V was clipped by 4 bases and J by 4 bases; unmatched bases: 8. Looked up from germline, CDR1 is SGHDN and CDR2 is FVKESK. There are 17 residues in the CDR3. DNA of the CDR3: TGTGCCAGCAGCCTTAGATCTCTAGCGGGAGGGTACAATGAGCAGTTCTTC. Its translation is CASSLRSLAGGYNEQFF.

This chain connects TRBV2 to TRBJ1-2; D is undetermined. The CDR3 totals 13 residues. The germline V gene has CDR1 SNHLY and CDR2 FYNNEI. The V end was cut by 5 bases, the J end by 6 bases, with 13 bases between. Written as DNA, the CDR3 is TGTGCCAGCAGTAGTCGGACGGGGAATGGCTACACCTTC. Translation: CASSSRTGNGYTF. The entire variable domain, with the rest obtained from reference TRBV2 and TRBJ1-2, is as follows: EPEVTQTPSHQVTQMGQEVILRCVPISNHLYFYWYRQILGQKVEFLVSFYNNEISEKSEIFDDQFSVERPDGSNFTLKIRSTKLEDSAMYFCASSSRTGNGYTFGSGTRLTVV.

As DNA, the CDR3 is TGCGCCAGCAGCCTCACGGGACAGGGGGGTACCGGGGAGCTGTTTTTT. It is translated as CASSLTGQGGTGELFF. The rearrangement joins TRBV5-1 to TRBJ2-2, with 11 bases lining up with TRBD1. After removal of 4 bases from V and 5 bases from J, the junction contained 7 bases not matched to a gene. The germline gives CDR1 SGHRS, CDR2 YFSETQ. This CDR3 has 16 amino acids.

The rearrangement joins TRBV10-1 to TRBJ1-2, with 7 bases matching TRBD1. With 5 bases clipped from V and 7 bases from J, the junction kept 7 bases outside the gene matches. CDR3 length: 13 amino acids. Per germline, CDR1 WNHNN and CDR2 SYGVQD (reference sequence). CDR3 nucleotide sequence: TGCGCCAGCAGTCTAGACAGGGAACGTGGCTACACCTTC. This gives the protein CASSLDRERGYTF.

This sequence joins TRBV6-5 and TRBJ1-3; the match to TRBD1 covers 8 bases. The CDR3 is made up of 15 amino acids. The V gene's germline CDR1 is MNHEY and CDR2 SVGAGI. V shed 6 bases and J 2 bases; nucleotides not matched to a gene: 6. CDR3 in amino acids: CASSLTGATGNTIYF. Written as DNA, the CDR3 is TGTGCCAGCAGCCTGACAGGGGCTACTGGAAACACCATATATTTT.

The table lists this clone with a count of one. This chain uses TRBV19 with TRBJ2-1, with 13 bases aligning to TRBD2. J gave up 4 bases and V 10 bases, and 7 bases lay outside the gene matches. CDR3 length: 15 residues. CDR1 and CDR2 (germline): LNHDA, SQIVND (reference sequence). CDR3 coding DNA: TGTGCCACCGCGGGACTAGCGGGATCTTACAATGAGCAGTTCTTC. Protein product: CATAGLAGSYNEQFF.

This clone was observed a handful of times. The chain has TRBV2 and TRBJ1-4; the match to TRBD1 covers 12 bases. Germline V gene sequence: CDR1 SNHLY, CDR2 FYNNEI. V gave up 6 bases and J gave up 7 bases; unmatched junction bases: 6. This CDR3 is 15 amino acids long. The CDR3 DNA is TGTGCCAGCAGCATAGGGACAGGGGGCTTTGAAAAACTGTTTTTT. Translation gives CASSIGTGGFEKLFF.

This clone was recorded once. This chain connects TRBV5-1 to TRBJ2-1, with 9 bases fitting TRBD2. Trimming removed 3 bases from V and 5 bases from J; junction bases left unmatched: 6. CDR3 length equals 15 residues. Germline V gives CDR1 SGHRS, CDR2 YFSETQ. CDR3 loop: CASSSTTSGNNEQFF. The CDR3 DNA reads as TGCGCCAGCAGCTCGACGACTAGCGGAAACAATGAGCAGTTCTTC.

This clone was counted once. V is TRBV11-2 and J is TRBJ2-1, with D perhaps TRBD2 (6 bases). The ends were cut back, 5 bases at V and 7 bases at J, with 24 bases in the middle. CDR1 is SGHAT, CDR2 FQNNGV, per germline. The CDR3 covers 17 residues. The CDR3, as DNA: TGTGCCAGCAGCGAATCGCGGGGCAGGACCACAATTAATGAGCAGTTCTTC. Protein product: CASSESRGRTTINEQFF. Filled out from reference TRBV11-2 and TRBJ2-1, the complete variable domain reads EAGVAQSPRYKIIEKRQSVAFWCNPISGHATLYWYQQILGQGPKLLIQFQNNGVVDDSQLPKDRFSAERLKGVDSTLKIQPAKLEDSAVYLCASSESRGRTTINEQFFGPGTRLTVL.

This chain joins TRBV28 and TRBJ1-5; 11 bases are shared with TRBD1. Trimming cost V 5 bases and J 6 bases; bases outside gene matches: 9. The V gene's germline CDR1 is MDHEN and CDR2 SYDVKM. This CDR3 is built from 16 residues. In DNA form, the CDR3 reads TGTGCCAGCAGTCCCGGGACAGGGGGGGCAGGTCAGCCCCAGCATTTT. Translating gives CASSPGTGGAGQPQHF.

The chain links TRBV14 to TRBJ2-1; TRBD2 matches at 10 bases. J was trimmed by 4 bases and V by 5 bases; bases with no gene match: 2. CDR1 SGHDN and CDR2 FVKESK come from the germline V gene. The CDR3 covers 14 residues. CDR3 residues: CASSSGRVYNEQFF. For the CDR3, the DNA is TGTGCCAGCAGCAGCGGGAGGGTGTACAATGAGCAGTTCTTC.

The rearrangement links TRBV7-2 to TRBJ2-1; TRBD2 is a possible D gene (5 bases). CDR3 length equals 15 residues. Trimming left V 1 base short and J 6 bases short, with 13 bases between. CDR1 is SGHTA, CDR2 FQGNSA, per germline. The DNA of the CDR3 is TGTGCCAGCAGCTTAGTAGCCGGGGTGGGCAATGAGCAGTTCTTC. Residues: CASSLVAGVGNEQFF.

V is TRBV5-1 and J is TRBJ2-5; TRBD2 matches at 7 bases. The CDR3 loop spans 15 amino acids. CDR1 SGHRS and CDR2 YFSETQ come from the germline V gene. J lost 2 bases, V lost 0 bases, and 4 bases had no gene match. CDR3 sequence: CASSLVPAGQETQYF. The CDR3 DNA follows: TGCGCCAGCAGCTTGGTTCCAGCGGGGCAAGAGACCCAGTACTTC.

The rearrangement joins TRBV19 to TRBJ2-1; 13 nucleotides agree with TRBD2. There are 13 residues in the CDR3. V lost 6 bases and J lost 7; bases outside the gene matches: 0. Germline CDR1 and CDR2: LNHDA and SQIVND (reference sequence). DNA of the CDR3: TGTGCCAGTAGGACTAGCGGGAGGAATGAGCAGTTCTTC. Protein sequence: CASRTSGRNEQFF.

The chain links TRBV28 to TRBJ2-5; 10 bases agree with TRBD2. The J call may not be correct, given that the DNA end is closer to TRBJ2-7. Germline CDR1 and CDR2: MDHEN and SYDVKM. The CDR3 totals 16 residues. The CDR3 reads CASSLGSGGLSYEQYF. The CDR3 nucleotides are TGTGCCAGCAGTTTAGGTAGCGGGGGGCTCTCCTACGAGCAGTACTTC.

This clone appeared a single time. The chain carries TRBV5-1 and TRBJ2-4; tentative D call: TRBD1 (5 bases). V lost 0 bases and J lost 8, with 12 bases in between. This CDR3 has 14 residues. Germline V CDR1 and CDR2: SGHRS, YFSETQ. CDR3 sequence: CASSLGHTGDIQYF. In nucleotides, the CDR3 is TGCGCCAGCAGCTTGGGTCATACAGGCGACATTCAGTACTTC.

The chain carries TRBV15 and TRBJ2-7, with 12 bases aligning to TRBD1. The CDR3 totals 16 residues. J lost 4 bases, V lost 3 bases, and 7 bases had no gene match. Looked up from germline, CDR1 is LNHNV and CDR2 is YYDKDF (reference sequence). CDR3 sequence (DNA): TGTGCCACCAGCAGTAATACGGGACAGGGGGCTTACGAGCAGTACTTC. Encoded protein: CATSSNTGQGAYEQYF.

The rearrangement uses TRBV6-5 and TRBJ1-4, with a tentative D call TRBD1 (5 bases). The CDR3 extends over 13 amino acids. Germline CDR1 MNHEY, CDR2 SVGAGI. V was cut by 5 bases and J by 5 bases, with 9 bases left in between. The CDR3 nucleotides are TGTGCCAGCAGTCAGGGCCTAAATGAAAAACTGTTTTTT. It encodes CASSQGLNEKLFF.

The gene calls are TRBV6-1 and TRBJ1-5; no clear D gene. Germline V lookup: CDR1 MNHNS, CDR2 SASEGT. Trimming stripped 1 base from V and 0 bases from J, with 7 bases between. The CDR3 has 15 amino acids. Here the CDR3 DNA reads TGTGCCAGCAGTGAAGGGCAGATTAGCAATCAGCCCCAGCATTTT. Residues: CASSEGQISNQPQHF.

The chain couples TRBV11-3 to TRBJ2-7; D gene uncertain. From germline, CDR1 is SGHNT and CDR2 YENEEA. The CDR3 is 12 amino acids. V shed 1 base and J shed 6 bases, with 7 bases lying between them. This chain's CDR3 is CASSLVALEQYF. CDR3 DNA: TGTGCCAGCAGCTTAGTGGCTCTCGAGCAGTACTTC.

In nucleotides, the CDR3 is TGTGCCAGCAGTTTCCGGAGCTCTGGGGCCAACGTCCTGACTTTC. Amino acid sequence: CASSFRSSGANVLTF. The rearrangement joins TRBV28 to TRBJ2-6; D call uncertain. Trimming left V 3 bases short and J 0 bases short, with 6 bases between. The CDR3 contains 15 residues. Germline values: CDR1 MDHEN, CDR2 SYDVKM.

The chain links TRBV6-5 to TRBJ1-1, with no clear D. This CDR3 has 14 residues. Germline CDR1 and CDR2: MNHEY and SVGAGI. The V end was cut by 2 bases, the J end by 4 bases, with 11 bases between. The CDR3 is CASSYETGSTEAFF. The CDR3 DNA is TGTGCCAGCAGTTACGAGACGGGGAGCACTGAAGCTTTCTTT.

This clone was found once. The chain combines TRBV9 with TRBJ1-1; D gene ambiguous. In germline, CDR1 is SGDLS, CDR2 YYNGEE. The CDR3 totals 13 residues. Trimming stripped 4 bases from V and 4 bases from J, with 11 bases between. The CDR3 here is CASSRVGLTEAFF. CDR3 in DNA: TGTGCCAGCAGCAGAGTAGGACTCACTGAAGCTTTCTTT.

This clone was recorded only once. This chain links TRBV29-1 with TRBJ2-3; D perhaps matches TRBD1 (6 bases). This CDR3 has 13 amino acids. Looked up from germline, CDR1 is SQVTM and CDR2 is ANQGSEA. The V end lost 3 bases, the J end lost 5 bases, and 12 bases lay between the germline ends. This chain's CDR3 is CSVDGGNQDTQYF. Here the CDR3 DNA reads TGCAGCGTTGATGGGGGCAACCAAGATACGCAGTATTTT.

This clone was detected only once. In DNA form, the CDR3 reads TGCGCCAGCAGCCCAGGGGATCTAACAGGGGGCGGTGGCTACACCTTC. Its protein is CASSPGDLTGGGGYTF. This chain uses TRBV5-1 with TRBJ1-2, with 9 positions matching TRBD1. This CDR3 region has 16 residues. V shed 4 bases and J 7 bases; nucleotides not matched to a gene: 14. Germline V gene lookup returns CDR1 SGHRS and CDR2 YFSETQ.

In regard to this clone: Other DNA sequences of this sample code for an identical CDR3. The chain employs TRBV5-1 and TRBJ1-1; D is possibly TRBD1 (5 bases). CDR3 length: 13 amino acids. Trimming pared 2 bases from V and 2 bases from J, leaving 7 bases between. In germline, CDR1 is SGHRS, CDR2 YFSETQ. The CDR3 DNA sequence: TGCGCCAGCAGCTTAGGGGTAAACACTGAAGCTTTCTTT. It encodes CASSLGVNTEAFF.